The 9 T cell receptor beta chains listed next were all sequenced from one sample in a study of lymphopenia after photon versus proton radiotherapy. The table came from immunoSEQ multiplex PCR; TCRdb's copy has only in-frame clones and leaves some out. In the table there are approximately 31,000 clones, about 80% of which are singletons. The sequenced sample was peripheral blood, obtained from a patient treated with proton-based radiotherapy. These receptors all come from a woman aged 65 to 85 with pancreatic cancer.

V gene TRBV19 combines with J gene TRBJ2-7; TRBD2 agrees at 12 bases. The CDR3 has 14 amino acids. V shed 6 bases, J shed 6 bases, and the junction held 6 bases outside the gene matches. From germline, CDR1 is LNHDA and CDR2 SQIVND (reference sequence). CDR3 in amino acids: CASRKLAGGAEQYF. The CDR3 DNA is TGTGCCAGTAGAAAACTAGCGGGAGGCGCCGAGCAGTACTTC.

Here the CDR3 reads CASSLVGGPLFF. CDR3 nucleotide sequence: TGCGCCAGCAGCTTGGTCGGAGGCCCCCTTTTCTTC. The chain joins TRBV5-1 to TRBJ2-1, with D perhaps TRBD2 (5 bases). V was pared by 0 bases and J by 16 bases, with 14 bases between. This CDR3 spans 12 amino acids. Germline V lookup: CDR1 SGHRS, CDR2 YFSETQ. The full variable domain, with the rest looked up from reference TRBV5-1 and TRBJ2-1, is KAGVTQTPRYLIKTRGQQVTLSCSPISGHRSVSWYQQTPGQGLQFLFEYFSETQRNKGNFPGRFSGRQFSNSRSEMNVSTLELGDSALYLCASSLVGGPLFFGPGTRLTVL.

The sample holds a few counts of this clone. CDR3 sequence reads: CASRGRNMNTEAFF. Here the CDR3 DNA reads TGTGCCAGCAGGGGTCGGAACATGAACACTGAAGCTTTCTTT. This sequence joins TRBV27 and TRBJ1-1; D unresolved. CDR1 is MNHEY and CDR2 is SMNVEV in the germline V gene (reference sequence). The CDR3 extends over 14 amino acids. Between the trimmed V and J ends, which lost 6 bases and 0 bases, there was a span of 11 bases.

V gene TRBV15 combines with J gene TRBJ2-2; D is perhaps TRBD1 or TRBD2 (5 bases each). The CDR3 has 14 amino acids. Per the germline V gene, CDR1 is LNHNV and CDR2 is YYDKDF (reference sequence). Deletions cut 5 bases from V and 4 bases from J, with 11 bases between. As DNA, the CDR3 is TGTGCCACCAGCGAGAATGGGGGCACCGGGGAGCTGTTTTTT. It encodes CATSENGGTGELFF. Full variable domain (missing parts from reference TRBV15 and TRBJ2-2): DAMVIQNPRYQVTQFGKPVTLSCSQTLNHNVMYWYQQKSSQAPKLLFHYYDKDFNNEADTPDNFQSRRPNTSFCFLDIRSPGLGDTAMYLCATSENGGTGELFFGEGSRLTVL.

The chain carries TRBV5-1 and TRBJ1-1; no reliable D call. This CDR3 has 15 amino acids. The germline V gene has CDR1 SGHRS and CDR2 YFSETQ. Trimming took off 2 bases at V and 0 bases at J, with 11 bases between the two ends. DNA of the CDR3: TGCGCCAGCAGCTTAGCGGGGTCCATGAACACTGAAGCTTTCTTT. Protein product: CASSLAGSMNTEAFF.

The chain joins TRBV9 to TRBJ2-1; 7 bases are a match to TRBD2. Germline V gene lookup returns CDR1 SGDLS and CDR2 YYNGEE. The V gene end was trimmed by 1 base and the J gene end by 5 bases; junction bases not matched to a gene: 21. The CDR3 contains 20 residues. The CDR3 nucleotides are TGTGCCAGCAGCGTAAGGGCCTTAAGTGGGGCGGGAGCGGGCCACAATGAGCAGTTCTTC. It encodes CASSVRALSGAGAGHNEQFF.

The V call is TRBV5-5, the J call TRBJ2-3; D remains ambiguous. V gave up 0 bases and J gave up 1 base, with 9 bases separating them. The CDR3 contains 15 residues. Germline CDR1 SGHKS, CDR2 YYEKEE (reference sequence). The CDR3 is CASSLDQWGTDTQYF. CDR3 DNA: TGTGCCAGCAGCTTGGACCAGTGGGGCACAGATACGCAGTATTTT. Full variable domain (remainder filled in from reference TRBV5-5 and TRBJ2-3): DAGVTQSPTHLIKTRGQQVTLRCSPISGHKSVSWYQQVLGQGPQFIFQYYEKEERGRGNFPDRFSARQFPNYSSELNVNALLLGDSALYLCASSLDQWGTDTQYFGPGTRLTVL.

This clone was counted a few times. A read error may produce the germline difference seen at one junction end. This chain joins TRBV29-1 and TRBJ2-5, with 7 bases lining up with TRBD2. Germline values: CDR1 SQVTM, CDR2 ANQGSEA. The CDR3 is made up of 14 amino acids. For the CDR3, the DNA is TGCAGCGTAGGGACTACCGAACTCCAAGGGACCCAGTACTTC. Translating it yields CSVGTTELQGTQYF.

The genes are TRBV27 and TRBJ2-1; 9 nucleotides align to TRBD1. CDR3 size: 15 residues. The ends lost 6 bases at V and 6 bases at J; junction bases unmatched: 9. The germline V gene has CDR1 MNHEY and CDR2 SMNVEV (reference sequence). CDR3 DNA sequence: TGTGCCAGCAGGTCGGGACAGGGTCCCCTCAATGAGCAGTTCTTC. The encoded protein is CASRSGQGPLNEQFF.